This TCR beta chain was obtained from a study of T cells in Graves' hyperthyroidism and ophthalmopathy. In its sample, this clonotype was seen many times. Using RNA transcripts as the source, TCR beta CDR3 regions were amplified. The HTBI primer set served for first-round RT-PCR of the TCR CDR3. MiXCR, applied by TCRdb to the multiplex PCR reads, yields one record per CDR3 protein. The sample has about 380,000 distinct CDR3 sequences; about 14% are singletons. The CDR3 runs 15 residues. V lost 4 bases and J lost 2, with 9 bases in between. Used for diagnoses were clinical symptoms, serum thyroxine and TRAb, thyroid ultrasound and orbital computed tomography.

This chain connects TRBV12-3 or TRBV12-4 to TRBJ2-6, with TRBD1 as a possible D gene (6 bases). The receptor was isolated from a woman in her sixties or seventies with Graves' hyperthyroidism. Sequenced: blood. This CDR3 reads CASSYRDPGANVLTF. The CDR3, as DNA: TGTGCCAGCAGTTACAGGGATCCTGGGGCCAACGTCCTGACTTTC.